This T cell receptor beta chain was found in a study of CD8 T cells in ankylosing spondylitis (dated by TCRdb to between 2016 and 2019). For the study in its entirety: T cell receptor beta repertoires were profiled in healthy donors and ankylosing spondylitis patients so that disease-linked TCR variants could be found. The whole study cohort included over a hundred healthy donors and about two dozen ankylosing spondylitis patients. Peripheral blood samples were taken, and synovial fluid was additionally collected from ankylosing spondylitis patients.

Overall study results and their limits: Significant enrichment of the disease-linked clones was reported in matched synovial fluid samples from ankylosing spondylitis patients. Some TCR beta motif variants had previously been reported in synovial fluid and blood of reactive arthritis patients, which suggested common disease-initiation mechanisms. The disease-linked clones showed a CD8+ phenotype and occurred at relatively low frequencies in peripheral blood. Blood from ankylosing spondylitis patients appeared to be characterized by a TCR beta motif made up of seven or eight highly homologous amino acid variants.

The listed sequencing device is Illumina HiSeq 2500. Quantitative 5'-RACE with molecular barcodes was used to prepare TCR beta libraries. From the authors' description of their analysis: Disease-linked TCR variants were identified with a new computational method built on a probabilistic model of VDJ rearrangement. The raw public data were reprocessed by TCRdb itself: fastp quality trimming at Q25, MiXCR clonotype calling, in-frame beta chains only. Duplicate CDR3 protein sequences are folded into a single record with the most common DNA and genes. TCRdb, not the original authors, processed these V and J calls. The sample table records about 500,000 distinct CDR3 sequences; approximately 5.3% of these occur just once. The ten largest clonotypes hold under 4.5% of the sample. From cysteine to phenylalanine, the CDR3 is 15 amino acids long. Just the 45-base CDR3 DNA is kept, in frame starting at base 1. V is cut by 6 bases and J by 2 bases, and the space between the germline ends is 17 bases. Sequences MDHEN (CDR1) and SYDVKM (CDR2) are obtained from the germline V gene.

In regard to this clonotype: This clone's antigen is unknown. Base qualities are not recorded, but no much larger clone differs from it by a single base.

The specimen sequenced was blood, either unsorted or a sorted T cell fraction (not recorded which). The sequence joins TRBV28 to TRBJ2-7, and the D gene may be TRBD1, 8 bases matching. The receptor was isolated from a male donor with ankylosing spondylitis. The CDR3 reads CASRERDRITYEQYF. Here is the DNA: TGTGCCAGCAGAGAGCGGGACAGGATTACCTACGAGCAGTACTTC.